This T cell receptor beta chain is from a study of OX40 agonist ivuxolimab in advanced cancers. For the study in its entirety: Ivuxolimab was a fully human IgG2 agonistic monoclonal antibody targeting the costimulatory receptor OX40 (CD134). Partial responses occurred in three dose-escalation patients, of whom one had hepatocellular carcinoma and two had cutaneous melanoma. Patients were allowed to have had prior anti-PD-1, anti-PD-L1 or anti-CTLA-4 therapy, and 40% of the dose-escalation patients had previously received checkpoint inhibitors. The paper describes the monotherapy dose-escalation part (N ≈ 50 patients) of the phase I trial of ivuxolimab. Intravenous ivuxolimab was administered to patients every 2 weeks at six dose levels: 0.01, 0.1, 0.3, 1.5, 3 and 10 mg/kg. Of the roughly 52 dose-escalation patients, hepatocellular carcinoma was present in approximately 20, melanoma in approximately 15, renal cell carcinoma in 9 and head and neck cancer in 9. In the dose-escalation cohort, 82.7% of patients were male, and the mean age was about 55 years, with a range of about 23 to 90. Peripheral TCRbeta sequencing aimed to test whether ivuxolimab altered TCR sequence diversity and caused clonal T-cell expansion.

Trimming removed 6 bases from V and 3 bases from J; the gene matches leave 4 bases unexplained. The CDR3 contains 14 residues, cysteine and phenylalanine counted. Left in the record is the CDR3 DNA by itself, 42 bases read in frame from the first base. Looking up the germline V gene (reference sequence) yields CDR1 LNHDA and CDR2 SQIVND. Genomic DNA was extracted from sorted cells for sequencing of the TCRbeta CDR3 region. The immunoSEQ Assay was used to sequence the TCRbeta CDR3 regions. Sourced from immuneACCESS, this table was stored by TCRdb with only in-frame sequences that have V and J called. A share of the clones is absent; for the studies checked, an unresolved V gene accounts for under half, and the remainder has no known explanation. Across this sample there are about 66,000 clones, with 85% seen only once. Under 4.5% of the sample lies in the top ten. The trial excluded patients who had a history of autoimmune disease or who were on systemic immunosuppression. In every dose cohort, peripheral blood was drawn for TCR sequencing at baseline, cycle 4 day 1, and cycle 7 day 1. Samples came from an open-label, multicenter, first-in-human phase I dose-escalation trial of ivuxolimab. Adults with locally advanced or metastatic head and neck squamous cell, hepatocellular, melanoma or renal cell carcinoma were enrolled in the trial. Before TCR sequencing, CD4+ and CD8+ T cells were separately sorted from peripheral blood.

On the study overall, not on this receptor specifically: Low levels of normalized T-cell clonal expansion were also seen in some patients who did not respond. At doses of 0.1 to 3.0 mg/kg, clonal expansion of both CD4+ and CD8+ blood T cells was observed from baseline to week 6. In partial responders in the 0.1-3.0 mg/kg groups, normalized peripheral clonal expansion was found to be among the lowest, especially among CD8+ T cells. After ivuxolimab, more expanded clones were found on average in CD8+ T cells than in CD4+ T cells. Which antigens the clonally expanded peripheral T cells were specific for was not determined.

About this clone: This clone's antigen is unknown. No clone much larger than this one lies a single base away; base qualities are absent.

The rearrangement joined TRBV19 to TRBJ2-2; TRBD1 aligns with 7 central bases. The TCR originated in an adult with an advanced solid tumor such as melanoma, head and neck, liver or kidney cancer. Sequenced here: CD4+ or CD8+ T cells sorted from blood, sampled in a trial of the OX40 agonist ivuxolimab. The DNA reads TGTGCCAGTAGAGGGACAGACTACACCGGGGAGCTGTTTTTT. This translates into CASRGTDYTGELFF. The full variable domain, with segments outside the CDR3 supplied by the reference TRBV19 and TRBJ2-2 proteins, appears as DGGITQSPKYLFRKEGQNVTLSCEQNLNHDAMYWYRQDPGQGLRLIYYSQIVNDFQKGDIAEGYSVSREKKESFPLTVTSAQKNPTAFYLCASRGTDYTGELFFGEGSRLTVL.